This TCR beta chain was sequenced in a study of vaccination effects on CD4 cells after COVID-19. Study-wide background: Everyone in the study got two shots of either the BNT162b2 or mRNA-1273 vaccine. The study obtained samples from two convalescent patients 16 days and one week before vaccination.

TCRdb's table, derived via immunoSEQ multiplex PCR, lists solely in-frame clones and lacks some. The repertoire holds 50,000 to 70,000 clones, approximately 72% seen once, with around 21% in the top ten. With more than 9 days of culture completed, CD4+ T cells were isolated. V was shortened by 4 bases and J by 5 bases, with 15 bases between the two germline ends. The CDR3 has 14 amino acids. Germline CDR1 MGHRA, CDR2 YSYEKL. As concerns this clone: Its antigen remains unidentified.

Specimen: CD4+ T cells from PBMCs cultured without peptide, collected before COVID-19 vaccination. The clonotype comes from a human donor who had a prior SARS-CoV-2 infection. The chain links TRBV4-1 to TRBJ2-7; unclear D gene. In DNA, the CDR3 is TGCGCCAGCAGCCCGGGCTTTCAGAGACACGAGCAGTACTTC. This gives the protein CASSPGFQRHEQYF.